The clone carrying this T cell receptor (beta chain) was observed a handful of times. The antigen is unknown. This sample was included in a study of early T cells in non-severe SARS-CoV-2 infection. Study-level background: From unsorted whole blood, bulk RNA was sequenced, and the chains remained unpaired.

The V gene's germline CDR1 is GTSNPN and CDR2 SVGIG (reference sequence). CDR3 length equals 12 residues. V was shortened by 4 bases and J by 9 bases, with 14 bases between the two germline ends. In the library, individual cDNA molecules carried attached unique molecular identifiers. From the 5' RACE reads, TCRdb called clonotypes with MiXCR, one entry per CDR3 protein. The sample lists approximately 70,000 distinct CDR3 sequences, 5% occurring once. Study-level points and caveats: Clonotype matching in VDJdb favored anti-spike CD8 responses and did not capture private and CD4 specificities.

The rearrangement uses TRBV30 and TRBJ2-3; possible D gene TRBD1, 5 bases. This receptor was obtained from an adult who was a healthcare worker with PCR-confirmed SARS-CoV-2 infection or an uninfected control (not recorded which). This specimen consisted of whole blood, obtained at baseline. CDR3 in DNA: TGTGCCTGGACCCCGGACAAGGAGACGCAGTATTTT. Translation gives CAWTPDKETQYF.